These 10 T cell receptor beta chains came from one sample sequenced in a study of blood T cell repertoires in COVID-19. TCRdb keeps only in-frame clones here, not all; method: immunoSEQ multiplex PCR. The sample has 90,000 to 150,000 clones, roughly nine tenths seen once. The sample consisted of peripheral blood. These receptors originate from a human donor in a cohort sampled during active COVID-19.

The V and J genes are TRBV5-8 and TRBJ1-1, with D perhaps TRBD1 (5 bases). V was shortened by 4 bases and J by 4 bases, with 14 bases between the two germline ends. Germline-derived CDR1 and CDR2 are SGHTS and YDEGEE. The CDR3 covers 14 residues. The CDR3 nucleotides are TGTGCCAGCAGCCGCCTAACAGGATTCACTGAAGCTTTCTTT. Residues: CASSRLTGFTEAFF.

This clone was detected a few times. V gene TRBV9 combines with J gene TRBJ2-3; D gene ambiguous. The CDR3 spans 13 residues. The V end was cut by 2 bases, the J end by 0 bases, with 4 bases between. In germline, CDR1 is SGDLS, CDR2 YYNGEE. The CDR3 coding sequence is TGTGCCAGCAGCGTCCTGAGCACAGATACGCAGTATTTT. It translates to CASSVLSTDTQYF.

The V call is TRBV15, the J call TRBJ2-7, with TRBD1 matching 9 bases. The length of the CDR3 is 14 residues. V gave up 3 bases and J gave up 3 bases; unmatched junction bases: 3. Germline V CDR1 and CDR2: LNHNV, YYDKDF (reference sequence). The CDR3 DNA follows: TGTGCCACCAGCAGGGGACAGGGAAGCTACGAGCAGTACTTC. Protein: CATSRGQGSYEQYF.

The chain combines TRBV5-6 with TRBJ1-2, with 8 bases identical to TRBD1. V lost 2 bases and J lost 3; bases outside the gene matches: 6. The germline V gene encodes CDR1 SGHDT and CDR2 YYEEEE. The CDR3 totals 15 residues. The DNA of the CDR3 is TGTGCCAGCAGCTTTCTGGACAGGGATGACTATGGCTACACCTTC. Its translation is CASSFLDRDDYGYTF.

As DNA, the CDR3 is TGTGCCAGCTCACCGTTTGGGACAGGGGATTACACTGAAGCTTTCTTT. This translates into CASSPFGTGDYTEAFF. The chain has TRBV18 and TRBJ1-1; 10 nucleotides agree with TRBD1. V was clipped by 3 bases and J by 3 bases; unmatched bases: 7. The CDR3 length is 16 residues. Per the germline V gene, CDR1 is KGHSH and CDR2 is LQKENI.

The chain combines TRBV28 with TRBJ2-7; weak D call: TRBD1 (6 bases). Per germline, CDR1 MDHEN and CDR2 SYDVKM. This CDR3 region has 13 residues. V was cut by 10 bases and J by 5 bases, with 18 bases left in between. CDR3 sequence: CATALGGIDEQYF. The CDR3 DNA is TGTGCCACCGCCTTAGGGGGAATCGACGAGCAGTACTTC.

This chain joins TRBV23-1 and TRBJ1-2; 9 bases are a match to TRBD1. TRBV23-1 is an ORF, with its function uncertain. The V and J ends lost 3 bases and 1 base, in that order; junction bases with no gene match: 6. This CDR3 spans 16 amino acids. The CDR3 region is CASSQGTGIGNYGYTF. The CDR3 coding sequence is TGCGCCAGCAGTCAGGGGACAGGGATCGGTAACTATGGCTACACCTTC.

The V call is TRBV27, the J call TRBJ2-2; 9 bases are a match to TRBD2. The CDR3 is 17 residues long. CDR1 MNHEY and CDR2 SMNVEV come from the germline V gene (reference sequence). J was trimmed by 6 bases and V by 2 bases; bases with no gene match: 10. This CDR3 is CASSLRSTSGVSGELFF. CDR3 sequence (DNA): TGTGCCAGCAGTTTAAGGTCGACTAGCGGAGTTTCCGGGGAGCTGTTTTTT.

This chain connects TRBV15 to TRBJ2-3; 9 positions agree with TRBD1. The germline V gene encodes CDR1 LNHNV and CDR2 YYDKDF (reference sequence). This CDR3 has 15 amino acids. J lost 3 bases, V lost 1 base, and 2 bases had no gene match. The CDR3 spells CATSRGQGETDTQYF. DNA of the CDR3: TGTGCCACCAGCAGAGGACAGGGGGAAACAGATACGCAGTATTTT.

V usage is TRBV18 and J usage is TRBJ1-1; tentatively, D is TRBD1 (6 bases). This CDR3 contains 17 residues. Germline loops: CDR1 KGHSH, CDR2 LQKENI. The V end lost 2 bases, the J end lost 0 bases, and 16 bases lay between the germline ends. The CDR3 DNA sequence: TGTGCCAGCTCACCAGAAGGGGGGGCCGTAATGAACACTGAAGCTTTCTTT. Translating gives CASSPEGGAVMNTEAFF.